Listed below are T cell receptor beta chains from one sample, sequenced in a study of T cells after yellow fever vaccination. Each CDR3 protein is one row after TCRdb ran MiXCR on the 5' RACE reads. The repertoire consists of around 300,000 distinct CDR3 sequences, with roughly 4.3% occurring once and the leading ten covering 20% to 25%. Specimen: PBMCs, collected 5 days after the yellow fever booster vaccination. These TCRs come from a man aged 18 to 35 who received the YFV17D yellow fever vaccine. The CDR3 runs from the conserved cysteine through the conserved F or W. Fields, in order: clone size, J gene, V gene, CDR3 length, D gene, CDR3 DNA, CDR3 protein. A D gene is named only where the DNA matches it firmly. Rows give clone size only sometimes, using once, few, many, or a class for an expanded clone.

clone size: NA; J gene: TRBJ2-3; V gene: TRBV11-2; CDR3 length: 14; D gene: NA; CDR3 DNA: TGTGCCAGCAGCTTGGTTCCAGGCACAGATACGCAGTATTTT; CDR3 protein: CASSLVPGTDTQYF
clone size: NA; J gene: TRBJ2-4; V gene: TRBV6-2/TRBV6-3; CDR3 length: 19; D gene: TRBD2; CDR3 DNA: TGTGCCAGCAGTTACACCCTGACGGGGGGGCCTTTTGTCAAAAACATTCAGTACTTC; CDR3 protein: CASSYTLTGGPFVKNIQYF
clone size: many; J gene: TRBJ1-3; V gene: TRBV5-5; CDR3 length: 17; D gene: TRBD1; CDR3 DNA: TGTGCCAGCAGCACCGGGACAGGGGTCCTCTCTGGAAACACCATATATTTT; CDR3 protein: CASSTGTGVLSGNTIYF
clone size: NA; J gene: TRBJ2-7; V gene: TRBV5-4; CDR3 length: 12; D gene: NA; CDR3 DNA: TGTGCCAGCAGTCATTCCCCCTACGAGCAGTACTTC; CDR3 protein: CASSHSPYEQYF
clone size: NA; J gene: TRBJ1-1; V gene: TRBV5-1; CDR3 length: 14; D gene: NA; CDR3 DNA: TGCGCCAGCAGCATCGGACAGTTGAACACTGAAGCTTTCTTT; CDR3 protein: CASSIGQLNTEAFF
clone size: NA; J gene: TRBJ1-5; V gene: TRBV12-3/TRBV12-4; CDR3 length: 12; D gene: NA; CDR3 DNA: TGTGCCAGCAGAATCAGAGATCAGCCCCAGCATTTT; CDR3 protein: CASRIRDQPQHF
clone size: few; J gene: TRBJ2-2; V gene: TRBV5-5; CDR3 length: 15; D gene: NA; CDR3 DNA: TGTGCCAGCAGCTTTTTACAGCTATCCACCGGGGAGCTGTTTTTT; CDR3 protein: CASSFLQLSTGELFF
clone size: many; J gene: TRBJ1-1; V gene: TRBV20-1; CDR3 length: 13; D gene: TRBD1; CDR3 DNA: TGCAGTGCCAACAGGGGCTGGGACACTGAAGCTTTCTTT; CDR3 protein: CSANRGWDTEAFF
clone size: many; J gene: TRBJ2-5; V gene: TRBV12-3/TRBV12-4; CDR3 length: 14; D gene: NA; CDR3 DNA: TGTGCCAGCAGACCAACAGGGATTTTGGAGACCCAGTACTTC; CDR3 protein: CASRPTGILETQYF
clone size: many; J gene: TRBJ2-3; V gene: TRBV7-6; CDR3 length: 13; D gene: NA; CDR3 DNA: TGTGCCAGCAGCTCACAGGGTAGAGGTACGCAGTATTTT; CDR3 protein: CASSSQGRGTQYF
clone size: NA; J gene: TRBJ1-2; V gene: TRBV20-1; CDR3 length: 14; D gene: NA; CDR3 DNA: TGCAGTGCTAGAGATCCTACAGGGCTCTATGGCTACACCTTC; CDR3 protein: CSARDPTGLYGYTF
clone size: NA; J gene: TRBJ1-2; V gene: TRBV24-1; CDR3 length: 16; D gene: NA; CDR3 DNA: TGTGCCACCAGTGATACCAACAGCAGCCCTGTCTATGGCTACACCTTC; CDR3 protein: CATSDTNSSPVYGYTF
clone size: few; J gene: TRBJ1-1; V gene: TRBV30; CDR3 length: 14; D gene: TRBD1; CDR3 DNA: TGTGCCTGCCCCAAGGGCCAGGGGGGGACTGAAGCTTTCTTT; CDR3 protein: CACPKGQGGTEAFF
clone size: few; J gene: TRBJ1-1; V gene: TRBV11-1; CDR3 length: 13; D gene: NA; CDR3 DNA: TGTGCCAGCAGCCTTGAAACCGGTCCTGAAGCTTTCTTT; CDR3 protein: CASSLETGPEAFF
clone size: many; J gene: TRBJ2-1; V gene: TRBV7-2; CDR3 length: 15; D gene: TRBD1; CDR3 DNA: TGTGCCAGCAGGCGTGACAGGGGAGCCTACAATGAGCAGTTCTTC; CDR3 protein: CASRRDRGAYNEQFF
clone size: many; J gene: TRBJ2-3; V gene: TRBV6-5; CDR3 length: 14; D gene: NA; CDR3 DNA: TGTGCCAGCAGTCGGACGGAAAGCACAGATACGCAGTATTTT; CDR3 protein: CASSRTESTDTQYF
clone size: few; J gene: TRBJ2-3; V gene: TRBV6-5; CDR3 length: 14; D gene: NA; CDR3 DNA: TGTGCCAGCAGATCCTCAACTCGCACAGATACGCAGTATTTT; CDR3 protein: CASRSSTRTDTQYF
clone size: NA; J gene: TRBJ1-1; V gene: TRBV18; CDR3 length: 15; D gene: NA; CDR3 DNA: TGTGCCTGCTCACCTGATCAGGGGAGTGGCACTGAAGCTTTCTTT; CDR3 protein: CACSPDQGSGTEAFF
clone size: many; J gene: TRBJ1-2; V gene: TRBV20-1; CDR3 length: 13; D gene: TRBD1; CDR3 DNA: TGCAGTGCGTCGGACAGGAGGGAGGTCCTTATCATCTTC; CDR3 protein: CSASDRREVLIIF
clone size: NA; J gene: TRBJ1-2; V gene: TRBV7-3; CDR3 length: 15; D gene: NA; CDR3 DNA: TGTGCCAGCAGCCCCTCCTCGACCTCAACTTATGGCTACACCTTC; CDR3 protein: CASSPSSTSTYGYTF
clone size: NA; J gene: TRBJ2-5; V gene: TRBV6-2/TRBV6-3; CDR3 length: 14; D gene: NA; CDR3 DNA: TGTGCCAGCAGTTACGGGGGGCTCCAAGAGACCCAGTACTTC; CDR3 protein: CASSYGGLQETQYF
clone size: NA; J gene: TRBJ2-5; V gene: TRBV6-5; CDR3 length: 15; D gene: NA; CDR3 DNA: TGTGCCAGCAGTTACAACAGGAACCAACAAGAGACCCAGTACTTC; CDR3 protein: CASSYNRNQQETQYF
clone size: few; J gene: TRBJ1-1; V gene: TRBV6-2/TRBV6-3; CDR3 length: 13; D gene: NA; CDR3 DNA: TGTGCCAGCACCCGACAGGTCAACACTGAAGCTTTCTTT; CDR3 protein: CASTRQVNTEAFF
clone size: NA; J gene: TRBJ2-5; V gene: TRBV2; CDR3 length: 16; D gene: TRBD2; CDR3 DNA: TGTGCCAGCAGTGGACTAGCGGGGGGGCTTTGGGAGACCCAGTACTTC; CDR3 protein: CASSGLAGGLWETQYF
clone size: few; J gene: TRBJ2-1; V gene: TRBV5-4; CDR3 length: 16; D gene: NA; CDR3 DNA: TGTGCCAGCAGCCAGACGAAGGGAAGTACCTACAATGAGCAGTTCTTC; CDR3 protein: CASSQTKGSTYNEQFF
clone size: NA; J gene: TRBJ1-2; V gene: TRBV12-5; CDR3 length: 13; D gene: NA; CDR3 DNA: TGTGCTAGTGGCGGTACAACTACCTATGGCTACACCTTC; CDR3 protein: CASGGTTTYGYTF
clone size: NA; J gene: TRBJ2-7; V gene: TRBV4-1; CDR3 length: 14; D gene: TRBD1; CDR3 DNA: TGCGCCAGCAGCAAAACAGGGGGCTCCTACGAGCAGTACTTC; CDR3 protein: CASSKTGGSYEQYF
clone size: NA; J gene: TRBJ1-5; V gene: TRBV6-2/TRBV6-3; CDR3 length: 15; D gene: NA; CDR3 DNA: TGTGCCAGCAGTTCCCGACAGCCTAGGAATCAGCCCCAGCATTTT; CDR3 protein: CASSSRQPRNQPQHF
clone size: NA; J gene: TRBJ1-2; V gene: TRBV20-1; CDR3 length: 19; D gene: TRBD1; CDR3 DNA: TGCAGTGCTAGTCCCACCTCCTGGGACAGCTCCCAAGCTAACTATGGCTACACCTTC; CDR3 protein: CSASPTSWDSSQANYGYTF
clone size: NA; J gene: TRBJ2-4; V gene: TRBV14; CDR3 length: 16; D gene: TRBD1; CDR3 DNA: TGTGCCAGCAGCTCTCGACAGGGGAAGGTGCAAAACATTCAGTACTTC; CDR3 protein: CASSSRQGKVQNIQYF
clone size: many; J gene: TRBJ1-5; V gene: TRBV7-9; CDR3 length: 17; D gene: TRBD1; CDR3 DNA: TGTGCCAGCAGCTCTCCCTCCGGGACAGGGAGAGAGCAGCCCCAGCATTTT; CDR3 protein: CASSSPSGTGREQPQHF
clone size: few; J gene: TRBJ2-1; V gene: TRBV7-2; CDR3 length: 15; D gene: NA; CDR3 DNA: TGTGCCAGCAGTCCAGCGGCTCTGGTATACAATGAGCAGTTCTTC; CDR3 protein: CASSPAALVYNEQFF
clone size: NA; J gene: TRBJ1-6; V gene: TRBV20-1; CDR3 length: 14; D gene: NA; CDR3 DNA: TGCAGTGCTAGGGTGCAGATACGCGGCTCACCCCTCCACTTT; CDR3 protein: CSARVQIRGSPLHF
clone size: NA; J gene: TRBJ2-7; V gene: TRBV7-2; CDR3 length: 15; D gene: TRBD2; CDR3 DNA: TGTGCCAGCAGCTTTAGCGGGGGGATTTCCTACGAGCAGTACTTC; CDR3 protein: CASSFSGGISYEQYF
clone size: few; J gene: TRBJ1-4; V gene: TRBV15; CDR3 length: 16; D gene: NA; CDR3 DNA: TGTGCCACCAGCTCTGGGACCGTTGCAACTAATGAAAAACTGTTTTTT; CDR3 protein: CATSSGTVATNEKLFF
clone size: once; J gene: TRBJ2-7; V gene: TRBV7-6; CDR3 length: 16; D gene: NA; CDR3 DNA: TGTGCCAGCAGCTTAAACCCCCAAATGGAGGTCCACGAGCAGTACTTC; CDR3 protein: CASSLNPQMEVHEQYF
clone size: few; J gene: TRBJ2-6; V gene: TRBV24-1; CDR3 length: 19; D gene: NA; CDR3 DNA: TGTGCCACCAGTGGTGACCCGGGACATAGGGGCTCTGGGGCCAACGTCCTGACTTTC; CDR3 protein: CATSGDPGHRGSGANVLTF
clone size: many; J gene: TRBJ1-1; V gene: TRBV2; CDR3 length: 13; D gene: NA; CDR3 DNA: TGTGCCAGCAGTGAACTGGAGGACACTGAAGCTTTCTTT; CDR3 protein: CASSELEDTEAFF